Sequencing of this T cell receptor (beta chain) was carried out in a study of blood T cell repertoires in COVID-19. Measured with immunoSEQ multiplex PCR; TCRdb has only the in-frame clones, and not every one. Of tens of thousands of clones listed, approximately 86% are singletons. Sequencing input: peripheral blood. The TCR comes from a man between 70 and 80 years old with acute or convalescent COVID-19.

The CDR3 DNA sequence: TGTGCCAGTATTGATAGCGGGGGGACAGATACGCAGTATTTT. Protein sequence: CASIDSGGTDTQYF. This sequence joins TRBV19 and TRBJ2-3; 10 bases are shared with TRBD2. CDR3 length: 14 residues. The V and J ends lost 7 bases and 3 bases, in that order; junction bases with no gene match: 4. Germline V gives CDR1 LNHDA, CDR2 SQIVND (reference sequence).